This T cell receptor (beta chain) was recorded in a study of blood T cell repertoires in COVID-19. On the study more broadly: Samples taken during acute and convalescent COVID-19 were collected in the United States, Italy and Spain. Sample material is recorded as cDNA or gDNA derived from T cells, B-cell-depleted T cells, or PBMCs.

Original analysis: Amplification with reference gene primers provided the estimates of nucleated cell counts. Measured with immunoSEQ multiplex PCR; TCRdb has only the in-frame clones, and not every one. D and trimming were read from the DNA, whereas the V and J calls and clone size are those reported in that table. The top ten hold under 14% of the sample, which has approximately 100,000 clones, 80% to 90% seen once. The CDR3 extends over 14 amino acids. Germline V gene sequence: CDR1 SNHLY, CDR2 FYNNEI. Germline trimming cut 6 bases from V and 3 bases from J; bases unmatched to any gene: 3. This receptor was taken from a woman under 40 with acute or convalescent COVID-19. Sequenced: peripheral blood. The chain has TRBV2 and TRBJ2-1; 9 positions agree with TRBD1. CDR3 amino acids: CASRGTGFYNEQFF. CDR3 sequence (DNA): TGTGCCAGCAGAGGGACAGGGTTCTACAATGAGCAGTTCTTC.